This T cell receptor beta chain was found in a study of OX40 agonist ivuxolimab in advanced cancers. About the research overall: Ivuxolimab, an antibody that agonizes OX40 (CD134), was administered to the patients. Study conclusions and caveats: At 0.1 to 3.0 mg/kg and by week 6, CD4+ and CD8+ T cells in the blood had expanded clonally.

With regard to this clone: Its antigen is unidentified.

V lost 2 bases and J lost 2; bases outside the gene matches: 4. Germline CDR1 is GTSNPN and CDR2 is SVGIG (reference sequence). This CDR3 has 15 amino acids. The assay was immunoSEQ multiplex PCR, and TCRdb's table has in-frame clones only and misses some. Of some 73,000 clones listed, about 87% are singletons. The sequenced sample was CD4+ or CD8+ T cells sorted from blood, obtained in a trial of the OX40 agonist ivuxolimab. This TCR derives from an adult with an advanced solid tumor such as melanoma, head and neck, liver or kidney cancer. V and J are TRBV30 and TRBJ2-1; 9 nucleotides agree with TRBD2. The CDR3, as DNA: TGTGCCTGGAGTCCGACTAGCGGCACCTACAATGAGCAGTTCTTC. It yields the protein CAWSPTSGTYNEQFF.